These T cell receptor beta chains were read from a single sample in a study of OX40 agonist ivuxolimab in advanced cancers. TCRdb's copy holds only in-frame clones and misses some; the assay was immunoSEQ multiplex PCR. The repertoire holds roughly 100,000 clones, with approximately 87% as singletons. Sequences were derived from CD4+ or CD8+ T cells sorted from blood, sampled in a trial of the OX40 agonist ivuxolimab. Every receptor here comes from an adult with an advanced solid tumor such as melanoma, head and neck, liver or kidney cancer. Both conserved end residues are part of each CDR3. Fields, in order: J gene, V gene, D gene, clone size, CDR3 protein, CDR3 DNA. A D gene is named only where the DNA matches it firmly. A clone size is listed for some rows: how often the clone was seen (once, few, many), or a class if it is expanded.

TRBJ2-1 TRBV7-6 TRBD1 once CASSWTGRGADYNEQFF TGTGCCAGCAGCTGGACAGGTCGGGGAGCCGACTACAATGAGCAGTTCTTC
TRBJ1-1 TRBV6-5 TRBD1 NA CASSPGQDNEAFF TGTGCCAGCAGTCCAGGACAGGATAATGAAGCTTTCTTT
TRBJ1-5 TRBV5-8 NA NA CASSLGTVYFPQHF TGTGCCAGCAGCTTGGGGACAGTTTATTTCCCCCAGCATTTT
TRBJ2-1 TRBV15 TRBD2 NA CATSSGLAGAKEQFF TGTGCCACCAGCAGTGGTCTAGCGGGAGCCAAGGAGCAGTTCTTC
TRBJ2-2 TRBV6-1 NA NA CASRGDWNTGELFF TGTGCCAGCCGAGGGGACTGGAACACCGGGGAGCTGTTTTTT
TRBJ1-2 TRBV18 NA NA CASSQGHLNYGYTF TGTGCCAGCTCACAGGGACATCTTAACTATGGCTACACCTTC
TRBJ2-3 TRBV10-1 NA NA CASGAEGGGTDTQYF TGCGCCAGCGGGGCCGAGGGTGGAGGCACAGATACGCAGTATTTT
TRBJ1-2 TRBV29-1 TRBD1 NA CSVGGDRDGYTF TGCAGCGTTGGGGGGGACAGGGACGGCTACACCTTC
TRBJ2-1 TRBV4-3 TRBD2 NA CASSQEPSGRSRGRKFF TGCGCCAGCAGCCAAGAACCCAGCGGGAGGTCTCGTGGCCGTAAGTTCTTC
TRBJ2-7 TRBV11-3 NA NA CASSFLERLSSYEQYF TGTGCCAGCAGCTTCCTAGAGCGACTGAGCTCCTACGAGCAGTACTTC
TRBJ1-4 TRBV23-1 TRBD1 NA CASSQRFGRGGEKLFF TGCGCCAGCAGTCAAAGGTTCGGCAGGGGGGGCGAAAAACTGTTTTTT
TRBJ2-5 TRBV5-6 TRBD2 NA CASSLERGGGETQYF TGTGCCAGCAGCTTGGAGCGGGGGGGTGGAGAGACCCAGTACTTC
TRBJ2-2 TRBV11-2 NA NA CASSLARQDNTGELFF TGTGCCAGCAGCTTAGCTCGACAGGACAACACCGGGGAGCTGTTTTTT
TRBJ1-2 TRBV5-5 NA NA CASSLAPGSYGYTF TGTGCCAGCAGCTTGGCACCAGGGAGCTATGGCTACACCTTC
TRBJ1-5 TRBV15 NA NA CATSPWGSDQPQHF TGTGCCACCAGCCCTTGGGGGTCAGATCAGCCCCAGCATTTT
TRBJ2-5 TRBV7-2 NA few CASTLGGWETQYF TGTGCCAGCACCCTAGGGGGTTGGGAGACCCAGTACTTC
TRBJ2-4 TRBV30 TRBD2 NA CAWSWVAGALNIQYF TGTGCCTGGAGTTGGGTAGCGGGAGCCCTAAACATTCAGTACTTC
TRBJ2-3 TRBV2 TRBD2 NA CASTLGGSTDTQYF TGTGCCAGCACCCTCGGGGGGAGCACAGATACGCAGTATTTT
TRBJ1-4 TRBV7-9 NA NA CASSFGDILNEKLFF TGTGCCAGCAGCTTTGGGGACATTCTGAATGAAAAACTGTTTTTT
TRBJ2-1 TRBV9 TRBD2 NA CASERGPLGEQFF TGTGCCAGCGAGCGGGGGCCTTTGGGTGAGCAGTTCTTC
TRBJ2-5 TRBV14 NA many CASSQDRAWQETQYF TGTGCCAGCAGCCAAGATAGGGCTTGGCAAGAGACCCAGTACTTC
TRBJ2-7 TRBV6-5 NA few CASSYAGTTLYEQYF TGTGCCAGCAGTTACGCCGGGACAACCCTCTACGAGCAGTACTTC
TRBJ2-7 TRBV6-5 NA NA CASSWVGANEQYF TGTGCCAGCAGTTGGGTGGGGGCCAACGAGCAGTACTTC
TRBJ2-7 TRBV9 NA once CASSVDLPLEGEQYF TGTGCCAGCAGCGTTGATTTACCGCTGGAGGGTGAGCAGTACTTC
TRBJ2-2 TRBV9 NA NA CASSVAGGGTTGELFF TGTGCCAGCAGCGTAGCAGGAGGGGGAACCACCGGGGAGCTGTTTTTT
TRBJ1-2 TRBV11-2 NA NA CASSLSGVNGYTF TGTGCCAGCAGCTTGAGCGGGGTAAATGGCTACACCTTC
TRBJ2-5 TRBV7-3 NA NA CASSPQGQETQYF TGTGCCAGCAGCCCTCAAGGGCAAGAGACCCAGTACTTC
TRBJ2-7 TRBV6-1 NA once CASSVVSFGGGSSYEQYF TGTGCCAGCAGTGTAGTCTCCTTCGGGGGAGGCAGCTCCTACGAGCAGTACTTC
TRBJ2-5 TRBV6-1 NA NA CASTRATVALETQYF TGTGCCAGCACCAGAGCGACAGTGGCCTTGGAGACCCAGTACTTC